This T cell receptor (beta chain) was documented in a study of T cells in Graves' hyperthyroidism and ophthalmopathy. The study defined stable Graves' hyperthyroidism as no ophthalmopathy progression within 18 months. Around 9.9 ml of fresh peripheral blood supplied the PBMCs. It was RNA transcripts that yielded the amplified TCR beta CDR3 regions. The HTBI primer set was used in a first-round RT-PCR of the TCR CDR3. Each CDR3 protein is one row after TCRdb ran MiXCR on the multiplex PCR reads. The data hold some 400,000 distinct CDR3 sequences, with about 20% observed a single time. The CDR3 has 15 amino acids. Germline CDR1 reads PRHDT; CDR2 reads FYEKMQ (reference sequence). The V end lost 6 bases, the J end lost 5 bases, and 14 bases lay between the germline ends. Regarding the study as a whole: Among clonotypes expanded in thyroid above 0.001, most were also found in blood.

This clonotype was counted between two and nine times. Its specificity is not known. The TCR sequence derives from a woman younger than 35 with Graves' hyperthyroidism. The V and J genes are TRBV13 and TRBJ1-6; maybe TRBD1 (6 bases). Material for sequencing was blood. Here the CDR3 reads CASSYGGRNNSPLHF. CDR3 bases: TGTGCCAGCAGTTACGGGGGCCGAAATAATTCACCCCTCCACTTT.